A single sample gave rise to the 18 T cell receptor beta chains below, sequenced in a study of T-cell reconstitution after alpha-beta-depleted transplantation in children. The TCRbeta library incorporated unique molecular identifiers. TCRdb reprocessed the PCR reads with MiXCR, giving one entry per CDR3 protein. This table has approximately 400,000 distinct CDR3 sequences, 11% appearing once. This sample comprised PBMCs from the stem cell graft donor, obtained from the stem cell graft. These receptors were obtained from a human donor who donated a stem cell graft to a child with acute myeloid leukemia.

This clonotype was seen ten or more times. The V call is TRBV10-3, the J call TRBJ1-2; 8 bases line up with TRBD1. V lost 8 bases to trimming and J lost 4 bases; unmatched junction nucleotides: 3. CDR1 and CDR2 (germline): ENHRY, SYGVKD. The CDR3 runs to 12 residues. The CDR3 region is CAISGQGYGYTF. DNA for the CDR3: TGTGCCATCTCAGGACAGGGCTATGGCTACACCTTC.

This clonotype was found many times. The V gene is TRBV20-1, the J gene TRBJ2-5; D remains unclear. Germline V gene sequence: CDR1 DFQATT, CDR2 SNEGSKA (reference sequence). The length of the CDR3 is 15 residues. V was pared by 0 bases and J by 5 bases, with 16 bases between. This CDR3 is CSARDQAFGGETQYF. Here the CDR3 DNA reads TGCAGTGCTAGAGATCAGGCATTCGGTGGGGAGACCCAGTACTTC.

The gene calls are TRBV12-5 and TRBJ1-5; D not certain. The CDR3 loop spans 15 amino acids. Germline V gene sequence: CDR1 LGHNT, CDR2 FRNRAP. Trimming pared 5 bases from V and 1 base from J, leaving 12 bases between. CDR3 region: CASGPTGLSNQPQHF. The CDR3, as DNA: TGTGCTAGTGGTCCCACGGGCTTGAGCAATCAGCCCCAGCATTTT.

The table lists this clonotype with many counts. The gene calls are TRBV6-5 and TRBJ1-6; D gene unclear. CDR3 length: 14 amino acids. Germline values: CDR1 MNHEY, CDR2 SVGAGI. V was clipped by 7 bases and J by 7 bases, with 14 bases between them. DNA for the CDR3: TGTGCCAGCAAGTTCCCAGAGGAAAATTCACCCCTCCACTTT. It specifies CASKFPEENSPLHF.

In its sample, this clonotype was seen a few times. CDR3 sequence reads: CASSWEGSGNTIYF. CDR3 DNA: TGTGCCAGCAGCTGGGAGGGCTCTGGAAACACCATATATTTT. This rearrangement joins TRBV11-2 to TRBJ1-3; D gene unclear. CDR1 is SGHAT and CDR2 is FQNNGV in the germline V gene. The CDR3 runs to 14 residues. Trimming took off 4 bases at V and 0 bases at J, with 7 bases between the two ends.

The genes are TRBV6-2 or TRBV6-3 and TRBJ2-1; TRBD2 matches at 13 bases. With 6 bases clipped from V and 6 bases from J, the junction kept 2 bases outside the gene matches. This CDR3 is 14 amino acids long. Looked up from germline, CDR1 is MNHEY and CDR2 is SVGEGT. For the CDR3, the DNA is TGTGCCAGCAGAAGGACTAGCGGGGGCAATGAGCAGTTCTTC. Translating it yields CASRRTSGGNEQFF.

The rearrangement uses TRBV7-2 and TRBJ2-3, with TRBD2 matching over 10 bases. In germline, CDR1 is SGHTA, CDR2 FQGNSA. The length of the CDR3 is 15 residues. The junction had 9 bases not matched to a gene; V was cut back by 4 bases and J by 8 bases. Here the CDR3 reads CASSSRAGGEVTQYF. CDR3 DNA: TGTGCCAGCAGCTCCCGAGCGGGAGGGGAGGTTACGCAGTATTTT.

V is TRBV5-1 and J is TRBJ2-3; 7 positions agree with TRBD1. J lost 0 bases, V lost 9 bases, and 7 bases had no gene match. Germline V gene data show CDR1 as SGHRS and CDR2 as YFSETQ. The CDR3 extends over 14 amino acids. The CDR3 DNA reads TGCGCCATGTGTCCGGGACAGAGCACAGATACGCAGTATTTT. Translating it yields CAMCPGQSTDTQYF.

This clonotype was seen a handful of times. The rearrangement joins TRBV9 to TRBJ2-2; the D is unclear. This CDR3 contains 14 residues. The germline V and J ends were trimmed by 0 bases and 9 bases, with 12 bases remaining between them. The germline V gene encodes CDR1 SGDLS and CDR2 YYNGEE. CDR3 protein: CASSVALHNRELFF. CDR3 coding DNA: TGTGCCAGCAGCGTAGCCCTACATAACCGGGAGCTGTTTTTT.

This clonotype was found a few times. The CDR3 sequence: CASSIDHRGPDTQYF. In DNA form, the CDR3 reads TGTGCCAGTAGTATAGACCACAGGGGACCAGATACGCAGTATTTT. The chain joins TRBV19 to TRBJ2-3; 7 bases are a match to TRBD1. The germline V gene encodes CDR1 LNHDA and CDR2 SQIVND (reference sequence). CDR3 length: 15 amino acids. V lost 0 bases, J lost 4 bases, and 4 bases stayed unmatched.

The genes are TRBV27 and TRBJ2-4; tentative D call: TRBD1 (6 bases). V gave up 3 bases and J gave up 7 bases, with 19 bases separating them. CDR1 is MNHEY, CDR2 SMNVEV, per germline (reference sequence). This CDR3 has 16 amino acids. The CDR3 DNA is TGTGCCAGCAGTTTTAACAGGGCAGGGGTAGGGAACATTCAGTACTTC. This translates into CASSFNRAGVGNIQYF.

This chain connects TRBV7-9 to TRBJ2-7; possibly TRBD1 or TRBD2 for D (5 bases each). The CDR3 is 13 residues long. V lost 8 bases and J 2 bases, leaving 13 bases between the germline ends. Looked up from germline, CDR1 is SEHNR and CDR2 is FQNEAQ (reference sequence). CDR3 residues: CASGDGVTYEQYF. The CDR3 DNA reads TGTGCCAGCGGGGACGGGGTCACCTACGAGCAGTACTTC.

This clonotype appeared many times. This chain links TRBV5-1 with TRBJ2-7, with 11 bases aligning to TRBD2. The V and J ends lost 2 bases and 1 base, in that order; junction bases with no gene match: 5. Germline CDR1 and CDR2: SGHRS and YFSETQ. The CDR3 runs 16 residues. The CDR3 loop is CASSFTSGSSSYEQYF. The CDR3 coding sequence is TGCGCCAGCAGCTTTACTAGCGGGAGCTCTTCCTACGAGCAGTACTTC.

The table lists this clonotype with many counts. The chain joins TRBV20-1 to TRBJ2-1, with 13 bases fitting TRBD2. The ends lost 3 bases at V and 8 bases at J; junction bases unmatched: 7. This CDR3 has 15 amino acids. Germline V gene data show CDR1 as DFQATT and CDR2 as SNEGSKA (reference sequence). In nucleotides, the CDR3 is TGCAGTGCTAGGCCCCCTACTAGCGGGAGGGATGAGCAGTTCTTC. This translates into CSARPPTSGRDEQFF.

The V and J genes are TRBV10-3 and TRBJ2-3, with D perhaps matching TRBD1 (6 bases). Trimming stripped 2 bases from V and 6 bases from J, with 12 bases between. The CDR3 runs to 14 residues. Looked up from germline, CDR1 is ENHRY and CDR2 is SYGVKD. CDR3 DNA sequence: TGTGCCATCAGTGAGGGACAGTTTTCGGATACGCAGTATTTT. It is translated as CAISEGQFSDTQYF.

This clonotype was seen only a few times. This chain links TRBV20-1 with TRBJ1-2; no reliable D call. The germline V and J ends were trimmed by 3 bases and 6 bases, with 8 bases remaining between them. Germline V gene sequence: CDR1 DFQATT, CDR2 SNEGSKA (reference sequence). The CDR3 contains 11 residues. CDR3 sequence reads: CSASPNDGYTF. The CDR3 region has the DNA TGCAGTGCTAGTCCCAACGATGGCTACACCTTC.

This clonotype was observed many times. The chain joins TRBV5-1 to TRBJ1-1, with TRBD1 matching over 11 bases. Germline trimming cut 4 bases from V and 7 bases from J; bases unmatched to any gene: 9. The germline V gene has CDR1 SGHRS and CDR2 YFSETQ. The CDR3 length is 15 residues. CDR3 nucleotides: TGCGCCAGCAGCCTTCGGACAGGGGGCATGAGTGAAGCTTTCTTT. Protein: CASSLRTGGMSEAFF.

This clonotype was observed a few times. The CDR3 loop reads CASFKGGNEQFF. CDR3 sequence (DNA): TGTGCCAGCTTCAAGGGAGGGAATGAGCAGTTCTTC. V usage is TRBV6-6 and J usage is TRBJ2-1; 7 bases align to TRBD2. Germline trimming cut 8 bases from V and 7 bases from J; bases unmatched to any gene: 5. The CDR3 loop spans 12 amino acids. Germline V CDR1 and CDR2: MNHNY, SVGAGI (reference sequence).